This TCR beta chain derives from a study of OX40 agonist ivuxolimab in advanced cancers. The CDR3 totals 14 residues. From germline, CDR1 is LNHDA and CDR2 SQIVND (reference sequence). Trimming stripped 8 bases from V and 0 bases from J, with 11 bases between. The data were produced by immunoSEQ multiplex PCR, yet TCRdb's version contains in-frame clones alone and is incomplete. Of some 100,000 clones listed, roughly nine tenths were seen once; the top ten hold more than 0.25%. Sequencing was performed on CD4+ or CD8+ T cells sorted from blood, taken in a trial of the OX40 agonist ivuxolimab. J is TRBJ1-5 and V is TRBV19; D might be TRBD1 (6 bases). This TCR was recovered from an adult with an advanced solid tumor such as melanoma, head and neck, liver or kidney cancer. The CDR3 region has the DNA TGTGCCAGTGAGGACAGTTCTAGCAATCAGCCCCAGCATTTT. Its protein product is CASEDSSSNQPQHF.